The TCR beta chain under discussion was sequenced for a study of molecular identifiers for immune sequencing clone quantification. Sorting was used to obtain naive CD8 T cells (CD8+CD4-CCR7+CD45RA+). Previously reported methods and listed TCR primers produced the bulk TCR libraries. TCRdb passed the PCR reads through MiXCR, listing each CDR3 protein once. The sample shows around 460,000 distinct CDR3 sequences, about a fifth of them seen only once. CDR1 is SGHAT, CDR2 FQNNGV, per germline. CDR3 size: 14 residues. Overall study results and limits: Clones with over 20 RNA copies captured over 97% of effector molecules but under 1% of naive ones.

This clonotype has only one observation. What it binds is not known. A much larger clonotype is one base distant, so this may be a read error. The clonotype originates from a human donor in good health. Some libraries in this study had Jurkat cell RNA spiked in. Sequencing was carried out using naive CD8+ T cells from blood, with Jurkat cell RNA spiked in. The subset was: FACS-sorted CD8+CD4-CCR7+CD45RA+ naive T cells. The rearrangement joins TRBV11-2 to TRBJ2-1, with 11 bases matching TRBD2. The CDR3 here is CVSSPRLAGYEQFF. CDR3 DNA sequence: TGTGTCAGCAGCCCCCGACTAGCGGGGTACGAGCAGTTCTTC. Together with reference TRBV11-2 and TRBJ2-1, the CDR3 gives the full variable domain: EAGVAQSPRYKIIEKRQSVAFWCNPISGHATLYWYQQILGQGPKLLIQFQNNGVVDDSQLPKDRFSAERLKGVDSTLKIQPAKLEDSAVYLCVSSPRLAGYEQFFGPGTRLTVL.